The 17 T cell receptor beta chains in this list originate from one sample, sequenced in a study of tumor and adjacent non-tumor tissue in lung cancer. RNA was extracted from bulk tissue without any cell sorting. The normal lung tissue was taken more than 3 cm from the tumor edge. TCRbeta libraries were built with three rounds of nested PCR, modified from ARM-PCR. A single record per CDR3 protein comes from TCRdb applying MiXCR to the multiplex PCR reads. The top ten hold 45% to 55% of the sample, which has fewer than 100,000 distinct CDR3 sequences, approximately 78% seen once. Sequencing used distant non-tumor lung tissue. The receptors were gathered from a man in his sixties with non-small cell lung cancer.

This rearrangement joins TRBV12-3 or TRBV12-4 to TRBJ2-5, with 12 bases matching TRBD1. V lost 5 bases and J lost 2; bases outside the gene matches: 30. There are 24 residues in the CDR3. In nucleotides, the CDR3 is TGTGCCAGCAGTCTGGTTGGAGGGACAGGGGGCGAACAAGCGGGAGGGCACACTCAAGAGACCCAGTACTTC. It is translated as CASSLVGGTGGEQAGGHTQETQYF.

A remark on this clonotype: One end of the junction does not line up with germline, which may come from a read error. The chain uses TRBV11-1 and TRBJ2-6; 9 bases match TRBD1. CDR3 length equals 18 residues. The germline V gene encodes CDR1 SGHAT and CDR2 FQDESV (reference sequence). The CDR3 nucleotides are TGTGCGAGCAGGCAGAGGGGACAGGGCTACTCTGGGGCCAACGTCCTTACTTTC. This gives the protein CASRQRGQGYSGANVLTF.

On this clonotype: Here the CDR3 omits its conserved ending phenylalanine or tryptophan, so a read error is the likely source. The chain couples TRBV20-1 to TRBJ2-7; TRBD2 might be the D (7 bases). The CDR3 has 18 residues. V lost 0 bases, J lost 3 bases, and 24 bases lay in between. The V gene's germline CDR1 is DFQATT and CDR2 SNEGSKA (reference sequence). The CDR3 DNA is TGCAGTGCTAGAGATCCGGGGACTCTAGCGGAAGGGGGCTACGAGCAGTACTGC. This sequence encodes CSARDPGTLAEGGYEQYC.

Details on this clonotype: One end of the junction fails to match germline, which may point to a read error. V is TRBV6-1 and J is TRBJ2-3; tentatively, D is TRBD1 or TRBD2 (8 bases each). The V gene's germline CDR1 is MNHNS and CDR2 SASEGT. The CDR3 loop spans 16 amino acids. CDR3 protein: CGSTGLAGGLTDTQYF. The DNA for the CDR3 is TGTGGCAGCACCGGACTAGCAGGGGGCCTCACAGATACGCAGTATTTT.

As concerns this clonotype: This CDR3 is missing its conserved last phenylalanine or tryptophan, likely due to a read error. The CDR3 loop is CATKGTRDSAREQYL. The CDR3 bases are TGTGCCACCAAGGGGACGAGGGACAGCGCGCGGGAACAGTACTTG. The J gene is TRBJ2-7, the V gene TRBV6-5; the D gene is possibly TRBD1 (7 bases). The CDR3 is made up of 15 amino acids. Germline V gives CDR1 MNHEY, CDR2 SVGAGI. Trimming stripped 10 bases from V and 10 bases from J, with 29 bases between.

In the case of this clonotype: Being one base from a much bigger clone, this may be a read error. The chain employs TRBV5-4 and TRBJ2-3, with TRBD2 matching over 10 bases. Per the germline V gene, CDR1 is SGHNT and CDR2 is YYREEE (reference sequence). The CDR3 totals 17 residues. V was clipped by 4 bases and J by 5 bases; unmatched bases: 13. As DNA, the CDR3 is TGTGCCAGCAGCGTGTGGATAGCGGGGGGCAGGAAAGATACGCAGTATTTT. This codes for CASSVWIAGGRKDTQYF.

This clonotype appeared a few times. Just one base apart from a much larger clone, this may be a read error. The chain employs TRBV20-1 and TRBJ1-1; maybe TRBD1 (5 bases). The CDR3 sequence is 10 residues long. The V and J ends lost 7 bases and 9 bases respectively, with 12 bases between them. CDR1 DFQATT and CDR2 SNEGSKA come from the germline V gene (reference sequence). The CDR3 protein is CSGSTEQAFF. The CDR3 bases are TGCAGTGGGTCGACAGAGCAAGCTTTCTTT.

Comment on this clonotype: One junction end does not reproduce the germline sequence, and a read error may be involved. The gene calls are TRBV20-1 and TRBJ1-1, with D tentatively TRBD1 (6 bases). The germline V gene has CDR1 DFQATT and CDR2 SNEGSKA (reference sequence). CDR3 size: 13 residues. Here the CDR3 reads CSTVTGKNTKAFF. In DNA, the CDR3 is TGCAGTACTGTAACAGGGAAGAACACTAAAGCTTTCTTT.

Details on this clonotype: It may be a read error: a sequence one base away is much more abundant. The chain has TRBV5-1 and TRBJ2-7, with 12 positions matching TRBD2. The germline CDR1 and CDR2 sequences are SGHRS and YFSETQ. The CDR3 has 15 amino acids. The CDR3 DNA reads TGCACCAGCAGCTTGACTAGCGGGAGCTCCTACGAGCAGTACTTC. Residues: CTSSLTSGSSYEQYF.

This clonotype occurred once. Relative to the germline gene, one junction end is altered; a read error may explain this. V and J are TRBV4-2 and TRBJ1-2; possible D gene TRBD1, 5 bases. The germline V gene encodes CDR1 LGHNA and CDR2 YNFKEQ. The CDR3 extends over 11 amino acids. The CDR3 bases are TGTGTCAGCAGCCAGGGTTATGGCTACATCTTC. Protein: CVSSQGYGYIF.

The chain joins TRBV6-1 to TRBJ2-1; D unclear. Germline V gives CDR1 MNHNS, CDR2 SASEGT. The CDR3 runs 16 residues. The germline V and J ends were trimmed by 6 bases and 1 base, with 16 bases remaining between them. CDR3 loop: CASSLDGLHSYNEQFF. CDR3 nucleotide sequence: TGTGCCAGCAGCTTAGACGGATTGCATTCCTACAATGAGCAGTTCTTC.

A word on this clonotype: A read error may produce the germline difference seen at one junction end. The chain is built from TRBV11-2 and TRBJ2-3; TRBD2 aligns across 11 bases. This CDR3 contains 19 residues. The V gene's germline CDR1 is SGHAT and CDR2 FQNNGV. The CDR3 here is CANSLAGGRGGNQTDTQYF. In DNA form, the CDR3 reads TGTGCCAACAGCTTAGCGGGGGGGCGCGGGGGCAATCAGACAGATACGCAGTATTTT.

On this clonotype itself: This clone may be a read error of a much larger clone one base away. The rearrangement joins TRBV4-1 to TRBJ2-5; 7 bases line up with TRBD1. The CDR3 contains 15 residues. V shed 4 bases and J 8 bases; nucleotides not matched to a gene: 13. Germline V gene data show CDR1 as MGHRA and CDR2 as YSYEKL. The CDR3 protein is CASSPVTGTSETQYF. The DNA for the CDR3 is TGCGCCAGCAGCCCAGTGACAGGGACCTCGGAAACCCAGTACTTC.

Many counts were recorded for this clonotype. The chain recombines TRBV7-8 with TRBJ2-5; D unclear. CDR3 length: 12 residues. V lost 2 bases and J lost 5, with 6 bases in between. The germline gives CDR1 SGHVS, CDR2 FQNEAQ. This chain's CDR3 is CASSLRRETQYF. The CDR3 nucleotides read TGTGCCAGCAGCTTAAGAAGGGAGACCCAGTACTTC. Full variable domain (missing parts from reference TRBV7-8 and TRBJ2-5): GAGVSQSPRYKVAKRGQDVALRCDPISGHVSLFWYQQALGQGPEFLTYFQNEAQLDKSGLPSDRFFAERPEGSVSTLKIQRTQQEDSAVYLCASSLRRETQYFGPGTRLLVL.

Comment on this clonotype: Possible read error: a much larger clone is one base away. The rearrangement links TRBV5-6 to TRBJ2-1; tentative D call: TRBD2 (5 bases). The V gene lost 6 bases and the J gene lost 8 bases, with 15 bases spanning the gap. Germline V gene lookup returns CDR1 SGHDT and CDR2 YYEEEE. This CDR3 has 13 residues. The CDR3 here is CASNRGTDHEQFF. The CDR3, as DNA: TGTGCCAGCAACCGGGGAACAGATCATGAGCAGTTCTTC.

The chain has TRBV29-1 and TRBJ2-1, with TRBD2 as a possible D gene (5 bases). Germline CDR1 SQVTM, CDR2 ANQGSEA. The CDR3 consists of 13 residues. The chain's CDR3 is CSVRASSYNEQFF. The DNA for the CDR3 is TGCAGTGTGAGGGCCAGCTCCTACAATGAGCAGTTCTTC.

This clonotype showed up just once. A much larger clone differs by one base, so this may be a read error. This sequence joins TRBV20-1 and TRBJ2-2; TRBD1 might be the D (6 bases). Trimming stripped 6 bases from V and 7 bases from J, with 15 bases between. The germline V gene encodes CDR1 DFQATT and CDR2 SNEGSKA (reference sequence). There are 13 residues in the CDR3. The CDR3 sequence: CSAPRIGGGELFF. In DNA, the CDR3 is TGCAGTGCCCCAAGGATAGGGGGCGGGGAGCTGTTTTTT.